This section outlines one T cell receptor (beta chain) sequence together with its context. Its binding antigen is unknown. The sample holds no much larger clone one base away, and base qualities are not on file. This specimen comes from a study of blood T cell repertoires in COVID-19 (dated by TCRdb to 2018 to 2021). For context, the study as a whole: Samples from collaborators originated in the United States, Italy and Spain and spanned both the acute and convalescent phases of COVID-19. Where available, HLA class I and class II types were obtained from metadata supplied by the sample provider rather than from assay-based typing. Subjects who had been exposed to COVID-19, were actively infected with it, or had recovered from it provided the deeply sampled blood TCRbeta repertoires that made up the dataset. A freely available public database, intended as a resource for researchers studying the immune response to SARS-CoV-2, is where the repertoires were released. The samples were drawn from two sources: the first 160 participants of the ongoing ImmuneRACE study, and over 1,000 subjects contributed by 6 global collaborators. The sample metadata nearly always contained a de-identified subject ID, COVID-19 status, age in years and sex. The material from the prospective study consisted of cDNA or gDNA derived from T cells, B-cell-depleted T cells, or PBMCs. Broad study findings and their caveats: How much clinical and demographic metadata was included differed by source and by participant, and the metadata was provided uncurated.

TCRbeta CDR3 regions were amplified from genomic DNA using the immunoSEQ Assay, a bias-controlled multiplex PCR. The paper's data handling went like this. Within the assay, amplification of reference gene primers was used to estimate how many nucleated cells each sample contained. Sequence reads were collapsed and filtered to measure the absolute abundance of every unique TCRbeta CDR3 rearrangement. For each sample, productive Simpson clonality was calculated as the square root of Simpson's diversity index across productive rearrangements. The source is immuneACCESS, and TCRdb retained only in-frame sequences with V and J called. Part of the clones is not carried over; for the studies checked, unresolved V genes explain less than half of this, and the remainder is unexplained. That table gives V, J and clone size, and the DNA gave D and trimming. The sample table lists about 190,000 clones, roughly 78% of them with a count of one. Of the sample, approximately 2.9% falls within the top ten clones.

Collaborating institutions collected whole blood in K2EDTA tubes following their own protocols. For TCRbeta analysis, collaborators shipped samples in one of three forms: frozen whole blood, isolated PBMCs, or DNA extracted from either of those sample types. Trimming takes 6 bases from V and 1 base from J, and the germline ends sit 15 bases apart. CDR1 is given as SQVTM and CDR2 as ANQGSEA, both from the germline V gene. From its cysteine to its phenylalanine, the CDR3 spans 14 amino acids. The DNA shown is the 42-base CDR3, in frame from base 1. This sequence uses TRBV29-1 and TRBJ1-2; TRBD1 is a possible D gene, resting on 5 matching bases. Input material: peripheral blood. The TCR comes from a woman older than 75 with active or convalescent COVID-19. The DNA sequence is TGCAGCGTAATGGGTAGGGGCTTTAACTATGGCTACACCTTC. Its protein reads: CSVMGRGFNYGYTF.